Listed below are T cell receptor beta chains from one sample, sequenced in a study of blood T cell repertoires in COVID-19. Method: immunoSEQ multiplex PCR; TCRdb's copy keeps in-frame clones and lacks some. The sample includes roughly 200,000 clones, around 89% of them seen just once. Sequences were obtained from PBMCs or T cells enriched from blood (not recorded which). These TCRs come from a woman aged 25-40 years who had recovered from COVID-19. Both conserved end residues are trimmed from each CDR3.

CDR3aa,j_gene,v_gene
ASSVVSGRRTETQY,TRBJ2-5,TRBV9
ASSFRTGGRTYEQY,TRBJ2-7,TRBV5-6
ASSLGGQGLSYGYT,TRBJ1-2,TRBV5-4
ASIVRSGSSTYGYT,TRBJ1-2,TRBV19
ASSPGQLSNSPLH,TRBJ1-6,TRBV4-2
ASSEAPGGGYGYT,TRBJ1-2,TRBV6-1
ASSYPTSGGVETQY,TRBJ2-5,TRBV6-5
AIATGGPNSNQPQH,TRBJ1-5,TRBV10-3
ASSLGSGDGYT,TRBJ1-2,TRBV7-9
ASSRGGSNTGELF,TRBJ2-2,TRBV6-5
ASSRGAGSGNTIY,TRBJ1-3,TRBV4-1
ASSLDGQGNTIY,TRBJ1-3,TRBV5-1
ASSHQRGDGTDTQY,TRBJ2-3,TRBV4-2
ASSQLLDTGTGEDYGYT,TRBJ1-2,TRBV4-1
ASSQAEWGGEQY,TRBJ2-7,TRBV4-3
ASSYMDREDTQY,TRBJ2-3,TRBV6-2/TRBV6-3
ASSEGTGRDYGYT,TRBJ1-2,TRBV6-4
ASSNPPAGGGETQY,TRBJ2-5,TRBV7-2
ASSQDLTSLMRELF,TRBJ2-2,TRBV4-2
ASSVEGGGTDTQY,TRBJ2-3,TRBV9
ASRKGSVSAYEQY,TRBJ2-7,TRBV9
ASSGLDRVV,TRBJ1-2,TRBV9
ASSKTASSGNTIY,TRBJ1-3,TRBV19
ASSPGQGNRNEQF,TRBJ2-1,TRBV13
ASSLTQGLAGVRTGELF,TRBJ2-2,TRBV7-3
ASMKLNYGYT,TRBJ1-2,TRBV28
ASSQAWVTGELF,TRBJ2-2,TRBV5-4
ASSLEARSLIDTQY,TRBJ2-3,TRBV7-2
ASSESQGLANEKLF,TRBJ1-4,TRBV2
ASSQARTASYEQY,TRBJ2-7,TRBV4-3
ASTWGQGYGYT,TRBJ1-2,TRBV14
ASSPDRLDTYEQY,TRBJ2-7,TRBV7-2
ASSIRTGGYT,TRBJ1-2,TRBV19
ATSRGLAGGRTDTQY,TRBJ2-3,TRBV15
ASSEYGQGNYGYT,TRBJ1-2,TRBV25-1
ASSPTGTGGSPLH,TRBJ1-6,TRBV6-5
ATSRVGNNSPLH,TRBJ1-6,TRBV15
ASSSRTGPDTQY,TRBJ2-3,TRBV19
ASSQVRRIQGDTEAF,TRBJ1-1,TRBV4-1
ASSMPGQGRQPQH,TRBJ1-5,TRBV19
ASSLGSYSGNTIY,TRBJ1-3,TRBV7-9
ASSHELLAGGRGDTQY,TRBJ2-3,TRBV4-3